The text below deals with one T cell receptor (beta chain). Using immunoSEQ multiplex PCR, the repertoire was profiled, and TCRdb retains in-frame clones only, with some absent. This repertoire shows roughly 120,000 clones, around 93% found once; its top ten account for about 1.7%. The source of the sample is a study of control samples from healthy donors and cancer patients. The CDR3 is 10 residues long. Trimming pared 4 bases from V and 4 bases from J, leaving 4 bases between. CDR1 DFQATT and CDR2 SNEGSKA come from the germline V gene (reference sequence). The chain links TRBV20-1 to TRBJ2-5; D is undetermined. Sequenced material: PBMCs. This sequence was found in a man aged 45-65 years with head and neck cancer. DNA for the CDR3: TGCAGTGCTATGCTAGAGACCCAGTACTTC. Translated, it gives CSAMLETQYF.